The clone carrying this T cell receptor beta chain has a count of ten or more. What it recognizes is unknown. This CDR3 spans 11 amino acids. Trimming left V 6 bases short and J 5 bases short, with 8 bases between. CDR1 MNHNY and CDR2 SVGAGI come from the germline V gene (reference sequence). The data originate from a study of read filtering for tumor transcriptome and immune sequencing. General observations from the study: Correlation between methods rose after single-read clonotypes were removed.

This library used around 400 ng RNA and molecular barcoded adaptors spanning alpha/delta and beta/gamma chains. From the reads, TCRdb called clonotypes with MiXCR, one entry per CDR3 protein. The sample contains roughly 93,000 distinct CDR3 sequences, roughly 21% of which appear only once. Bone marrow was sampled from every patient at the time of active disease. This clonotype was sampled from a donor at least 40 years old with multiple myeloma. This chain joins TRBV6-6 and TRBJ2-7; D may be TRBD1 (6 bases). The sample taken for sequencing was a population of CD138-negative cells sorted from bone marrow. In nucleotides, the CDR3 is TGTGCCAGCAGGGGACATAACGAGCAGTACTTC. It codes for CASRGHNEQYF.